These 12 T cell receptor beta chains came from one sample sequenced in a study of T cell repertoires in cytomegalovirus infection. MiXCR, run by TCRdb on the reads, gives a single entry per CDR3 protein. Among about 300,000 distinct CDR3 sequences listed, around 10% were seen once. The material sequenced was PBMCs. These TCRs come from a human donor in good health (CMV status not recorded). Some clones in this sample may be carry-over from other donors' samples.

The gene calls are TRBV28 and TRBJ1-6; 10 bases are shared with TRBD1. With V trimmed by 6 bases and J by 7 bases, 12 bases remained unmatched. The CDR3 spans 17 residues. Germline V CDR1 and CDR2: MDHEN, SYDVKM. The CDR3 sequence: CASSETRTGGGNSPLHF. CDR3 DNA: TGTGCCAGCAGCGAAACTAGGACAGGGGGAGGCAATTCACCCCTCCACTTT.

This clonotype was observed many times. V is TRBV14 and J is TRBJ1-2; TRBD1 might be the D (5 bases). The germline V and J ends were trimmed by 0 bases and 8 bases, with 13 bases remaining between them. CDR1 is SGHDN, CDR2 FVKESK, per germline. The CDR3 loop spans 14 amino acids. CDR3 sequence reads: CASSQDHQGGGYTF. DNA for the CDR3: TGTGCCAGCAGCCAAGATCACCAGGGTGGGGGCTACACCTTC.

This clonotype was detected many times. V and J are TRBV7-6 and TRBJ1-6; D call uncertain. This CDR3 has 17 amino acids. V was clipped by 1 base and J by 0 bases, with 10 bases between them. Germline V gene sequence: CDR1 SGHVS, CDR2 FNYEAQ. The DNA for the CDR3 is TGTGCCAGCAGCTTAGATGGTCAACACTCCTATAATTCACCCCTCCACTTT. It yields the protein CASSLDGQHSYNSPLHF.

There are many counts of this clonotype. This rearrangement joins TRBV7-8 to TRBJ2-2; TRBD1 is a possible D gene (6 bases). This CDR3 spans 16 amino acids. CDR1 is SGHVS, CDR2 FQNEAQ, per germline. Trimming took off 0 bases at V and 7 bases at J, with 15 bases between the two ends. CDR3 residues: CASSLAQEQGVGELFF. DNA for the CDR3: TGTGCCAGCAGCTTAGCGCAGGAACAGGGTGTCGGGGAGCTGTTTTTT.

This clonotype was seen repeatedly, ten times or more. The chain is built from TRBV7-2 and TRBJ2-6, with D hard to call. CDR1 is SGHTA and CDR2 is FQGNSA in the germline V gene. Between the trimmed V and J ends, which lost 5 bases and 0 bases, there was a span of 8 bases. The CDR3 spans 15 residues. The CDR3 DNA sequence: TGTGCCAGCAGCCTTTTGGCCTCTGGGGCCAACGTCCTGACTTTC. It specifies CASSLLASGANVLTF.

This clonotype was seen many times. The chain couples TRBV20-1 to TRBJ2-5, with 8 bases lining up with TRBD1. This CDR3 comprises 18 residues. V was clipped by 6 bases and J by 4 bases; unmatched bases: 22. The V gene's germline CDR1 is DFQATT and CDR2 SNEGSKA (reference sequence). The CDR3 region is CSAISSNFGQGWRETQYF. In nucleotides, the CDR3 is TGCAGTGCAATCAGTTCTAATTTTGGACAGGGATGGAGAGAGACCCAGTACTTC.

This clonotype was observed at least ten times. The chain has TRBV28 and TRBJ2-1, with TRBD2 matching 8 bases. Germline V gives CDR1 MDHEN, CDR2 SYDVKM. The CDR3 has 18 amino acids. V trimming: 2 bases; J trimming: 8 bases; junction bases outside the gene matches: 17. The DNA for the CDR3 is TGTGCCAGCAGTTTACCGGGGGGGGCTCTTATCGGCAGCGATGAGCAGTTCTTC. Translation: CASSLPGGALIGSDEQFF.

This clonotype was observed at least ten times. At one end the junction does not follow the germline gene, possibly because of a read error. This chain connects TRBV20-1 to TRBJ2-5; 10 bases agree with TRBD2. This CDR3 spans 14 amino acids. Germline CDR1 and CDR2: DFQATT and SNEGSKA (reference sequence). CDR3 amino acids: CSASSRRQRGGSHF. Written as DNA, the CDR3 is TGCAGTGCTAGCAGCCGACGGCAGCGGGGGGGATCTCACTTC.

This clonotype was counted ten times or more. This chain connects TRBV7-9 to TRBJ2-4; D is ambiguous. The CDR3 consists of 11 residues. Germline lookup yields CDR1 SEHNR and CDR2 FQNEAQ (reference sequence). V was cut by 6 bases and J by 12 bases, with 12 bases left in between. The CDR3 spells CASSKSRNQYF. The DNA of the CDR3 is TGTGCCAGCAGTAAAAGCAGGAATCAGTACTTC. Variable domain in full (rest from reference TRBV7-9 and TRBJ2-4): DTGVSQNPRHKITKRGQNVTFRCDPISEHNRLYWYRQTLGQGPEFLTYFQNEAQLEKSRLLSDRFSAERPKGSFSTLEIQRTEQGDSAMYLCASSKSRNQYFGAGTRLSVL.

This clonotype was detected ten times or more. The CDR3 sequence is CSAGGLPSSGNTIYF. CDR3 coding DNA: TGCAGTGCTGGAGGGCTACCGAGCTCTGGAAACACCATATATTTT. This rearrangement joins TRBV20-1 to TRBJ1-3; no clear D gene. The CDR3 extends over 15 amino acids. V lost 5 bases to trimming and J lost 0 bases, with 14 bases between them. Germline V gene sequence: CDR1 DFQATT, CDR2 SNEGSKA (reference sequence).

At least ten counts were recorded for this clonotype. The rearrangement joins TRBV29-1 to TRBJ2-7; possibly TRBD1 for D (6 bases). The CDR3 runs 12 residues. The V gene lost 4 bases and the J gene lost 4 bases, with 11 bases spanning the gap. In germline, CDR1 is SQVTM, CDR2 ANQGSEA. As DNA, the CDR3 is TGCAGCGTTGGGGACAACCTATACGAGCAGTACTTC. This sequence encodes CSVGDNLYEQYF.

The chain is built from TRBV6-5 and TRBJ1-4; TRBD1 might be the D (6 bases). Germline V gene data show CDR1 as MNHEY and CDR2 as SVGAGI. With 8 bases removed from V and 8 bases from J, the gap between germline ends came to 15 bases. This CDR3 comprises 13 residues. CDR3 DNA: TGTGCCAGCTCCAGGGGAATGGTCGAAAAACTGTTTTTT. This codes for CASSRGMVEKLFF.